This TCR beta chain was recovered during a study of PD-L1 blockade in urothelial cancer. Stated time point: peripheral blood 6 weeks after treatment start. Sequenced by immunoSEQ multiplex PCR; TCRdb stores in-frame clones only, minus some. Of around 29,000 clones in the sample, approximately 80% were seen once. This sequence originates from a man aged 65 to 85 with urothelial cancer. The input for sequencing was PBMCs, taken around atezolizumab (anti-PD-L1) treatment.

CDR3 residues: CAWSREQANTEAFF. CDR3 nucleotide sequence: TGTGCCTGGAGTAGAGAGCAGGCGAACACTGAAGCTTTCTTT. The J gene is TRBJ1-1, the V gene TRBV30; D unresolved. The CDR3 extends over 14 amino acids. From germline, CDR1 is GTSNPN and CDR2 SVGIG (reference sequence). V gave up 2 bases and J gave up 1 base, with 11 bases separating them.